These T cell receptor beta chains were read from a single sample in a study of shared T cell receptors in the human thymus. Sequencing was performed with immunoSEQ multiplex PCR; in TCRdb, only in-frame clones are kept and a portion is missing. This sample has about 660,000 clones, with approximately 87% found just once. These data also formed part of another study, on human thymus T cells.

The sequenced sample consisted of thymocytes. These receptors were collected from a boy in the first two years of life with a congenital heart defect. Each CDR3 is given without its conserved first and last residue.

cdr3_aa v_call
ASSDLVTGSPYEQY TRBV5-5
ASSPSGWTSTDTQY TRBV6-4
ASSPHPLAAYSGANVLT TRBV27
ASSQGLAGYNEQF TRBV7-2
ASSLGASSYEQY TRBV7-2
ASSQDGPLGSQY TRBV4-2
ASSHRDRVEKLF TRBV14
SVVGISGPGDTQY TRBV29-1
ASSDYPRTAQETQY TRBV6-1
ATSRVTPRDSQAALLNTEAF TRBV15
ASRHGQGWETQY TRBV28
ASSHGSGMGYNEQF TRBV14
ASSPEQHYEQY TRBV14
ASSIDQGAYTEAF TRBV19
ASSLQGDRYEQY TRBV21-1
ASGSRGKNIQY TRBV12-5
ASSEPRTSDNTDTQY TRBV7-9
ASSLVGLSYEQY TRBV5-1
ASSSGGAGPSEQY TRBV7-9
ASSYLDRAEPPYEQY TRBV7-3
ASSSRNQPQH TRBV6-6
ASSQEVTLPRDGTNEKLF TRBV4-3
AWSVGQGKDEQY TRBV30
ASSWELAGSKNEQY TRBV5-1
ASSLGGDRGRIEQY TRBV4-2
ASSERRRTGEFYGYT TRBV6-1
ASSYSGGANTGELF TRBV6-6
ASSFGQGQTGELF TRBV5-6
ASSSAGTGHTGELF TRBV7-7
ASSLGASGSGTDTDTQY TRBV7-2
ASSGPGQGFYNEQF TRBV10-2
AWRYRVNTGELF TRBV30
ATSRELAESSYEQY TRBV15
SARLADTYNEQF TRBV29-1
ASSADRERAGLKATDTQY TRBV6-1
SVEDGQGGTEAF TRBV29-1
ATLGGNTDTQY TRBV6-1
ATSGRARIYQETQY TRBV15
ASSVGPPYEQY TRBV19
ATSRGEVARYNEQF TRBV15
ASSSTRDTQY TRBV11-2
ASSHTAPGQGLLAGLHEQY TRBV4-3
ASSPRRPLGQGVGELF TRBV5-5
ASSLFGGRGVYEQY TRBV11-1
ASRNHSDSYEKLF TRBV27
ASRTGGGDGYT TRBV6-1
ASSHQQGYGYT TRBV11-3
ASSVAGGPYEQY TRBV9